A selection of T cell receptor beta chains follows, all from one sample in a study of control samples from healthy donors and cancer patients. Assay: immunoSEQ multiplex PCR; the TCRdb copy retains only in-frame clones and omits some. Of some 120,000 clones detected, approximately 94% appear once; the ten largest clones hold less than 4%. The specimen was blood. The source of these receptors is a man aged 30-40 years in good health. Each CDR3 is given with its conserved first and last residue. The D gene is left open where the match is weak. Not all rows give a size; the values are once, few, many and, for expanded clones, a class.

J gene	clone size	D gene	CDR3 length	V gene	CDR3 DNA	CDR3 protein
TRBJ2-5	.	TRBD2	18	TRBV5-1	TGCGCCAGCAGTCCACGGACTAGCGGGGGGGCTAACCAAGAGACCCAGTACTTC	CASSPRTSGGANQETQYF
TRBJ2-7	.	.	10	TRBV29-1	TGCAGCGTGGCAGGGACCGAGCAGTACTTC	CSVAGTEQYF
TRBJ2-3	.	TRBD2	13	TRBV29-1	TGCAGCGCTGTACTAGCGGGGGGAGGTACGCAGTATTTT	CSAVLAGGGTQYF
TRBJ2-3	.	.	13	TRBV12-3/TRBV12-4	TGTGCCAGCAGTTTAGAAGGGGCAGATACGCAGTATTTT	CASSLEGADTQYF
TRBJ2-7	.	.	13	TRBV27	TGTGCCAGCAGTTTCGACAGATACTACGAGCAGTACTTC	CASSFDRYYEQYF
TRBJ1-4	.	.	13	TRBV18	TGTGCCAGCTCACCAGGGATGTTTGAAAAACTGTTTTTT	CASSPGMFEKLFF
TRBJ2-7	.	.	12	TRBV29-1	TGCAGCGTTGGGCGGGGAGCCTACGAGCAGTACTTC	CSVGRGAYEQYF
TRBJ2-2	.	.	17	TRBV7-2	TGTGCCAGCACCCCCCGACGAGGCAGGGGAGGGACCGGGGAGCTGTTTTTT	CASTPRRGRGGTGELFF
TRBJ1-5	.	.	17	TRBV4-1	TGCGCCAGCAGCCAAGATCCCCAGGGTGATAGGGATCAGCCCCAGCATTTT	CASSQDPQGDRDQPQHF
TRBJ2-7	.	.	12	TRBV30	TGTGCCTGGGACTCCGGACGCTACGAGCAGTACTTC	CAWDSGRYEQYF
TRBJ2-1	.	.	15	TRBV3-1/TRBV3-2	TGTGCCAGCAGCCAGGTAGCGCACTCCTACAATGAGCAGTTCTTC	CASSQVAHSYNEQFF
TRBJ2-5	.	TRBD2	14	TRBV24-1	TGTGCCACCAGTGGAACTAGCGGAAAAGAGACCCAGTACTTC	CATSGTSGKETQYF
TRBJ2-3	.	.	15	TRBV7-3	TGTGCCAGCAGCTTAAAGGTTGGGGACACAGATACGCAGTATTTT	CASSLKVGDTDTQYF
TRBJ2-1	.	.	16	TRBV21-1	TGTGCCAGCAGCAAACGCAGGGAGTACAACTACAATGAGCAGTTCTTC	CASSKRREYNYNEQFF
TRBJ1-2	.	TRBD1	14	TRBV4-1	TGCGCCAGCAGCCAAGCGGACAGGGGGGATGGCTACACCTTC	CASSQADRGDGYTF
TRBJ1-3	.	.	13	TRBV29-1	TGCAGCGCCAGGACAGAGTACGGAAACACCATATATTTT	CSARTEYGNTIYF
TRBJ2-7	.	.	14	TRBV11-2	TGTGCCAGCAGCTTAGATTACAAACCCTACGAGCAGTACTTC	CASSLDYKPYEQYF
TRBJ1-1	.	.	13	TRBV18	TGTGCCAGCTCACCACCGGGGAACACTGAAGCTTTCTTT	CASSPPGNTEAFF
TRBJ1-5	.	.	12	TRBV12-3/TRBV12-4	TGTGCCACCTCGGGGCGGAATCAGCCCCAGCATTTT	CATSGRNQPQHF
TRBJ1-1	.	TRBD1	15	TRBV5-1	TGCGCCAGCAGCTCGGGACAGGGGGCCCCACCTGAAGCTTTCTTT	CASSSGQGAPPEAFF
TRBJ1-6	.	.	15	TRBV5-8	TGTGCCAGCAGCTTGCAGGGGCCCTATAATTCACCCCTCCACTTT	CASSLQGPYNSPLHF
TRBJ1-1	.	.	14	TRBV14	TGTGCCAGCAGCCAAGATAGTTCGGGGAGATCAGCTTTCTTT	CASSQDSSGRSAFF
TRBJ2-1	.	.	11	TRBV7-9	TGTGCCAGCAGCTTAGGGGATGAGCAGTTCTTC	CASSLGDEQFF
TRBJ2-7	.	.	13	TRBV12-5	TGTGCTAGTGGTATCCCCCTCCCGGGCGAGCAGTACTTC	CASGIPLPGEQYF
TRBJ1-2	.	.	14	TRBV29-1	TGCAGCTTTGGCACCGGGGGGGGGCCGCTAGGCTACACCTTC	CSFGTGGGPLGYTF
TRBJ1-2	.	TRBD1	15	TRBV27	TGTGCCAGCAGTACGGGACAGGGACGTGTCTATGGCTACACCTTC	CASSTGQGRVYGYTF
TRBJ2-6	.	.	16	TRBV5-5	TGTGCCAGCAGCTCTAGTTTAAGTGCTGGGGCCAACGTCCTGACTTTC	CASSSSLSAGANVLTF
TRBJ2-2	once	.	13	TRBV18	TGTGCCAGCTCACTCGTCAAAACCGGGGAGCTGTTTTTT	CASSLVKTGELFF
TRBJ2-7	.	TRBD1	15	TRBV7-2	TGTGCCAGCAGCTTCGACGGGACAGGTTCCTACGAGCAGTACTTC	CASSFDGTGSYEQYF
TRBJ2-1	.	.	15	TRBV2	TGTGCCAGCAGTGAATGGCAGGGGCTGTACAATGAGCAGTTCTTC	CASSEWQGLYNEQFF
TRBJ1-2	.	TRBD1	12	TRBV29-1	TGCAGCGTTCCACAGGGGGGCTATGGCTACACCTTC	CSVPQGGYGYTF
TRBJ1-6	.	.	13	TRBV12-3/TRBV12-4	TGTGCCAGCAGTTTTAAAGGGAATTCACCCCTCCACTTT	CASSFKGNSPLHF
TRBJ1-5	.	.	15	TRBV7-2	TGTGCCAGCAGCTTGGGAAGGACTAGCAATCAGCCCCAGCATTTT	CASSLGRTSNQPQHF
TRBJ1-2	.	.	13	TRBV3-1/TRBV3-2	TGTGCCAGCAGCCAAGTGGGGTACTATGGCTACACCTTC	CASSQVGYYGYTF
TRBJ1-2	.	.	13	TRBV19	TGTGCCAGTAGTCGAGTGCCGCCCTATGGCTACACCTTC	CASSRVPPYGYTF
TRBJ1-5	.	TRBD1	15	TRBV7-9	TGTGCCAGCAGCGAGGGGGGACAGGTAAATCAGCCCCAGCATTTT	CASSEGGQVNQPQHF
TRBJ2-3	.	.	11	TRBV12-3/TRBV12-4	TGTGCCAGCAGTAGGGGGGCAACGCAGTATTTT	CASSRGATQYF
TRBJ1-2	.	.	13	TRBV7-9	TGTGCCAGCAGCCCCCTGGGAGGGTCTGGCTACACCTTC	CASSPLGGSGYTF
TRBJ1-1	.	.	13	TRBV7-9	TGTGCCAGCACCGGGACGATTAACACTGAAGCTTTCTTT	CASTGTINTEAFF
TRBJ1-5	.	.	13	TRBV19	TGTGCCAGTAGTCCCTCGGGTCCTCAGCCCCAGCATTTT	CASSPSGPQPQHF
TRBJ2-3	.	TRBD2	17	TRBV11-2	TGTGCCAGCAGCTTAACTCTAGCGGGGTTCAGCACAGATACGCAGTATTTT	CASSLTLAGFSTDTQYF
TRBJ2-3	.	TRBD1	17	TRBV4-1	TGCGCCAGCAGCAAACCTGGACAGGGGTCGGGCACAGATACGCAGTATTTT	CASSKPGQGSGTDTQYF
TRBJ1-2	.	.	13	TRBV7-8	TGTGCCAGCAGCTCCGACATCAACTATGGCTACACCTTC	CASSSDINYGYTF
TRBJ2-7	.	.	14	TRBV5-1	TGCGCCAGCAGCTTGGTAGCAGGGTCCTACGAGCAGTACTTC	CASSLVAGSYEQYF
TRBJ1-1	.	.	14	TRBV6-5	TGTGCCAGCAGTTACCACGCGGGGGACACTGAAGCTTTCTTT	CASSYHAGDTEAFF
TRBJ2-7	.	TRBD1	17	TRBV3-1/TRBV3-2	TGTGCCAGCAGCCAAGATAAGGGACAGACACAAACCTACGAGCAGTACTTC	CASSQDKGQTQTYEQYF
TRBJ1-2	.	TRBD1	14	TRBV7-9	TGTGCCAGCAGCTTAGTAACAACAGGGGCTGGCTACACCTTC	CASSLVTTGAGYTF
TRBJ2-4	.	.	13	TRBV19	TGTGCCAGTATGTTACCAGGGAAAAACATTCAGTACTTC	CASMLPGKNIQYF
TRBJ2-2	few	TRBD1	16	TRBV28	TGTGCCAGCAGTTTATGGGGACAGGGGAACACCGGGGAGCTGTTTTTT	CASSLWGQGNTGELFF
TRBJ1-5	.	TRBD1	13	TRBV6-5	TGTGCCAGCAGCCAGGGGGTCCTTCAGCCCCAGCATTTT	CASSQGVLQPQHF
TRBJ1-5	.	.	15	TRBV4-1	TGCGCCAGCAGCCAAGTCGGGGGAAGCAATCAGCCCCAGCATTTT	CASSQVGGSNQPQHF
TRBJ1-5	.	.	14	TRBV4-3	TGCGCCAGCAGCCCCAGCAGGGGTTCAGGACCCCAGCATTTT	CASSPSRGSGPQHF
TRBJ2-3	.	.	14	TRBV7-2	TGTGCCAGCAGCTTAAGACAGGCGCGAGATACGCAGTATTTT	CASSLRQARDTQYF
TRBJ2-3	.	.	14	TRBV7-9	TGTGCCAGCAGCCCCTGGGGTGGCACAGATACGCAGTATTTT	CASSPWGGTDTQYF